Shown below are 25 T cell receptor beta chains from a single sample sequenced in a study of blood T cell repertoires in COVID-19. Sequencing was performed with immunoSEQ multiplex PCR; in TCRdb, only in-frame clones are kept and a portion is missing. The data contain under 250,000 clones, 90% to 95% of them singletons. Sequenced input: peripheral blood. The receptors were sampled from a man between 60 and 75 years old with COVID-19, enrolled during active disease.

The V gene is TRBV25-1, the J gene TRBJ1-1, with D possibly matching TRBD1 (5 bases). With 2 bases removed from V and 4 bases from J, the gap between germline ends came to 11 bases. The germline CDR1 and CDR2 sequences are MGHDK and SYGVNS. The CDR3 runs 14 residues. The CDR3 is CASSERVGGTEAFF. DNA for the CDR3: TGTGCCAGCAGTGAACGGGTGGGGGGCACTGAAGCTTTCTTT.

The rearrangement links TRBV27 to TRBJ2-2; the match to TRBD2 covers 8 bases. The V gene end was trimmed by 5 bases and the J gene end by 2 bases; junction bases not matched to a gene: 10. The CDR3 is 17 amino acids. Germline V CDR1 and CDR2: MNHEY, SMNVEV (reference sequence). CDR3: CASSHDPSGSNTGELFF. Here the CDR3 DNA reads TGTGCCAGCAGTCACGATCCAAGCGGGAGTAACACCGGGGAGCTGTTTTTT.

The CDR3 bases are TGTGCCAGCTCACCCCTTAGCGGGGGGGACAATGAGCAGTTCTTC. As protein: CASSPLSGGDNEQFF. The rearrangement uses TRBV18 and TRBJ2-1; TRBD2 aligns across 11 bases. The CDR3 has 15 amino acids. Germline loops: CDR1 KGHSH, CDR2 LQKENI. V trimming: 3 bases; J trimming: 5 bases; junction bases outside the gene matches: 3.

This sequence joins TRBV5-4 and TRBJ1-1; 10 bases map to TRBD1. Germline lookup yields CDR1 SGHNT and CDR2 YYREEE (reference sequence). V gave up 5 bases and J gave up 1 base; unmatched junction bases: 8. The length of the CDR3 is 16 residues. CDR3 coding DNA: TGTGCCAGCAGAACATGGGGGACAGGGGCGAACACTGAAGCTTTCTTT. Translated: CASRTWGTGANTEAFF. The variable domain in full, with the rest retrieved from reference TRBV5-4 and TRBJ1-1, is ETGVTQSPTHLIKTRGQQVTLRCSSQSGHNTVSWYQQALGQGPQFIFQYYREEENGRGNFPPRFSGLQFPNYSSELNVNALELDDSALYLCASRTWGTGANTEAFFGQGTRLTVV.

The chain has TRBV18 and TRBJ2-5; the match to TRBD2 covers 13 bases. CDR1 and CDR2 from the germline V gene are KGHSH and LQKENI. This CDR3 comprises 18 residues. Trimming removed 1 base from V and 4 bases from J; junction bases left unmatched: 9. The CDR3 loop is CASSPRSGLAGVSETQYF. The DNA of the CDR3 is TGTGCCAGCTCACCACGATCTGGACTAGCGGGGGTCTCAGAGACCCAGTACTTC.

The chain's CDR3 is CASSYEGGTPTGELFF. In DNA form, the CDR3 reads TGTGCCAGCAGTTACGAGGGGGGGACCCCCACCGGGGAGCTGTTTTTT. The chain couples TRBV6-5 to TRBJ2-2; perhaps TRBD2 as D (7 bases). The V gene's germline CDR1 is MNHEY and CDR2 SVGAGI. V lost 2 bases to trimming and J lost 4 bases, with 14 bases between them. This CDR3 has 16 residues.

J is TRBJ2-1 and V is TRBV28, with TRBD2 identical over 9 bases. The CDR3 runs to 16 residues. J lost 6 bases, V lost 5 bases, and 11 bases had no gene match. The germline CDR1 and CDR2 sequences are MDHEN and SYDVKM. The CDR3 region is CASSPGAGGKVNEQFF. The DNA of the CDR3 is TGTGCCAGCAGTCCAGGAGCGGGAGGTAAGGTCAATGAGCAGTTCTTC.

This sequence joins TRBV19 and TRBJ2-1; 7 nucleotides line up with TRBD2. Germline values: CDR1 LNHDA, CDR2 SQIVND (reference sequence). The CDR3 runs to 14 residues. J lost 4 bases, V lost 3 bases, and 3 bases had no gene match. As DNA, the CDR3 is TGTGCCAGTAGTATTAGGCGGGGGTACAATGAGCAGTTCTTC. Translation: CASSIRRGYNEQFF.

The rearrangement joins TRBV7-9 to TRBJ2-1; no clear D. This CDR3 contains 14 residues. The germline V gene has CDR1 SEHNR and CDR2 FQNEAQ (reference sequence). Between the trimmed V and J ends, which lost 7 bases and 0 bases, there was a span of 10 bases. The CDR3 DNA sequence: TGTGCCAGCACCGCTGAGTACTCCTACAATGAGCAGTTCTTC. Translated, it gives CASTAEYSYNEQFF. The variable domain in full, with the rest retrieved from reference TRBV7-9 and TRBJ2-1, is DTGVSQNPRHKITKRGQNVTFRCDPISEHNRLYWYRQTLGQGPEFLTYFQNEAQLEKSRLLSDRFSAERPKGSFSTLEIQRTEQGDSAMYLCASTAEYSYNEQFFGPGTRLTVL.

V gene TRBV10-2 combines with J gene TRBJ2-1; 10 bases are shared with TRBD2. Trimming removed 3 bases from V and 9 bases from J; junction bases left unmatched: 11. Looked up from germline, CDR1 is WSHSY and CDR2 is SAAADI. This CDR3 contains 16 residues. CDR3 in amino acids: CASSDPASGGQVEQFF. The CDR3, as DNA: TGCGCCAGCAGTGATCCGGCTAGCGGGGGCCAGGTTGAGCAGTTCTTC.

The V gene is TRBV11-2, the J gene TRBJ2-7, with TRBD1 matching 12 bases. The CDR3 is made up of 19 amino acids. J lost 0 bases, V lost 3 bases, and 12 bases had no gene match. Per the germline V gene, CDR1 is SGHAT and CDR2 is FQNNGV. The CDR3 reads CASSFPGTGGPVGSYEQYF. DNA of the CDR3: TGTGCCAGCAGCTTCCCCGGGACAGGGGGCCCCGTAGGCTCCTACGAGCAGTACTTC.

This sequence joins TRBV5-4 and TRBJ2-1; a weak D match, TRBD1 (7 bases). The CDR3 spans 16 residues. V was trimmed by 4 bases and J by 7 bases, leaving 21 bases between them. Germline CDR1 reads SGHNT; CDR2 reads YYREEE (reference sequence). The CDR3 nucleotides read TGTGCCAGCAGCCGGAGCGGAGGGGGCGTATTTAATGAGCAGTTCTTC. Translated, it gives CASSRSGGGVFNEQFF.

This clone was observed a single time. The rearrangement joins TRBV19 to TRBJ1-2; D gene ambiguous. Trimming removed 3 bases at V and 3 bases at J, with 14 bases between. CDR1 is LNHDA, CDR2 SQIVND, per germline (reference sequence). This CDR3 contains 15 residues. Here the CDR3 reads CASSIDWTGDYGYTF. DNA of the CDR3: TGTGCCAGTAGTATCGACTGGACGGGAGACTATGGCTACACCTTC.

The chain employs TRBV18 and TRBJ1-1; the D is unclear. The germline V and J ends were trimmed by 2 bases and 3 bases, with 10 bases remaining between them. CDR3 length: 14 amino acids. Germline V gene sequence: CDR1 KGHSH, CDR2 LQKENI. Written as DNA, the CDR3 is TGTGCCAGCTCACCAGGCCGGGGATACACTGAAGCTTTCTTT. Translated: CASSPGRGYTEAFF.

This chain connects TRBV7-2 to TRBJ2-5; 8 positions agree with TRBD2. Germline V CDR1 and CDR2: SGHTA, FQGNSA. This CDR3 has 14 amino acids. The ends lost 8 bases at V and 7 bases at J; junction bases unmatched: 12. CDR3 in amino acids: CASLLAGGVGTQYF. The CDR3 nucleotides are TGTGCCAGCCTACTCGCGGGGGGAGTGGGGACCCAGTACTTC.

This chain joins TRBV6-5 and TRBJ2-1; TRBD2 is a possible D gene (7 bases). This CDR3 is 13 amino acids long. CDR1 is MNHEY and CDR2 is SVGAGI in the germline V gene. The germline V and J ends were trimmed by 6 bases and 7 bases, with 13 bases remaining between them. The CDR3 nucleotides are TGTGCCAGCAGAAGGGGGGGGACGAATGAGCAGTTCTTC. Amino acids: CASRRGGTNEQFF.

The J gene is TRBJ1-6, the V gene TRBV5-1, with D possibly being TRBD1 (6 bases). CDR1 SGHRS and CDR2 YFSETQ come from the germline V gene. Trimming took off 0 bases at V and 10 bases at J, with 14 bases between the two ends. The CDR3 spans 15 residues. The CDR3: CASSLDTGSGSPLHF. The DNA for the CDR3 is TGCGCCAGCAGCTTGGACACAGGGTCTGGATCACCCCTCCACTTT. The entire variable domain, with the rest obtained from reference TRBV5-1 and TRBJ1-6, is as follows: KAGVTQTPRYLIKTRGQQVTLSCSPISGHRSVSWYQQTPGQGLQFLFEYFSETQRNKGNFPGRFSGRQFSNSRSEMNVSTLELGDSALYLCASSLDTGSGSPLHFGNGTRLTVT.

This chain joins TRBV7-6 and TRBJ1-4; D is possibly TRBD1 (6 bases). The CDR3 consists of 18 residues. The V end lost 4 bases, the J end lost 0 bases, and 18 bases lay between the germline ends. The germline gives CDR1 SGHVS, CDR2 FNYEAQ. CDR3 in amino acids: CASSSGDIVGATNEKLFF. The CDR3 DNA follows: TGTGCCAGCAGCTCTGGGGACATTGTAGGGGCAACTAATGAAAAACTGTTTTTT. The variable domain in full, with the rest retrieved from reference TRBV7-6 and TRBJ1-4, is GAGVSQSPRYKVTKRGQDVALRCDPISGHVSLYWYRQALGQGPEFLTYFNYEAQQDKSGLPNDRFSAERPEGSISTLTIQRTEQRDSAMYRCASSSGDIVGATNEKLFFGSGTQLSVL.

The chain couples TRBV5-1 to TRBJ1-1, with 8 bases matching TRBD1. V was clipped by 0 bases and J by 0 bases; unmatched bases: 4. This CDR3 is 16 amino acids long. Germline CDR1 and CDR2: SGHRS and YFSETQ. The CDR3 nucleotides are TGCGCCAGCAGCTTGGGGGGACAGGATTTGAACACTGAAGCTTTCTTT. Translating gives CASSLGGQDLNTEAFF.

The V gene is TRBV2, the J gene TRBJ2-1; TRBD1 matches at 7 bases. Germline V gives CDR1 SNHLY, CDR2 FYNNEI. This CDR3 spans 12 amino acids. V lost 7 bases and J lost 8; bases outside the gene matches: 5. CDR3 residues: CASKNRGDEQFF. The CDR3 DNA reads TGTGCCAGCAAGAACAGGGGCGATGAGCAGTTCTTC. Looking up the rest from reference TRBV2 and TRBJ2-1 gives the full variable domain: EPEVTQTPSHQVTQMGQEVILRCVPISNHLYFYWYRQILGQKVEFLVSFYNNEISEKSEIFDDQFSVERPDGSNFTLKIRSTKLEDSAMYFCASKNRGDEQFFGPGTRLTVL.

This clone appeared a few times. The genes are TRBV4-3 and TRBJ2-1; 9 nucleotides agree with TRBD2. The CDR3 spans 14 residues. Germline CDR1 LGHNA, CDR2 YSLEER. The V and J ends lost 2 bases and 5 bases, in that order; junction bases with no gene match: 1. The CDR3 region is CASSQLAGNNEQFF. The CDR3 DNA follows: TGCGCCAGCAGCCAACTAGCGGGAAACAATGAGCAGTTCTTC.

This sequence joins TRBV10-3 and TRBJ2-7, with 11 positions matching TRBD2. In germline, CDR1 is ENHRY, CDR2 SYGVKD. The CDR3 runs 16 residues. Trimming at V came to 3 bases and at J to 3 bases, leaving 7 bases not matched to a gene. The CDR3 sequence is CAISDNSGRGNYEQYF. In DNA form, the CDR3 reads TGTGCCATCAGTGACAATAGCGGGAGGGGAAACTACGAGCAGTACTTC.

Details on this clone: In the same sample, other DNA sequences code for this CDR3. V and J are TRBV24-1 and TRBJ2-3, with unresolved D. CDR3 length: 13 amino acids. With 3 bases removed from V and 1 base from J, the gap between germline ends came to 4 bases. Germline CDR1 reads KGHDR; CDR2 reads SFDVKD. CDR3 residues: CATSDPGTDTQYF. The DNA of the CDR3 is TGTGCCACCAGTGATCCTGGCACAGATACGCAGTATTTT.

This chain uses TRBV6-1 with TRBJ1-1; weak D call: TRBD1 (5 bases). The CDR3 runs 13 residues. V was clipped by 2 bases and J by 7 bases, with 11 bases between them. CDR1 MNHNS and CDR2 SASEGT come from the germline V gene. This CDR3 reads CASSEPPGIEAFF. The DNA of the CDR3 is TGTGCCAGCAGTGAACCTCCAGGGATTGAAGCTTTCTTT.

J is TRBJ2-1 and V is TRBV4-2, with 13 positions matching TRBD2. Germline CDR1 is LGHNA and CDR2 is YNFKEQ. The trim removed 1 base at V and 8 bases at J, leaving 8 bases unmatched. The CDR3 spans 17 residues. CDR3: CASSQVGTSGTGDEQFF. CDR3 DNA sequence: TGTGCCAGCAGCCAAGTTGGGACTAGCGGGACAGGGGATGAGCAGTTCTTC.